The next 2 T cell receptor beta chains were all read from a single sample in a study of blood T cell repertoires in COVID-19. Some clones are missing from TCRdb's copy, which holds only in-frame ones; the method was immunoSEQ multiplex PCR. The sample records 100,000 to 150,000 clones, about 86% being singletons. The sequencing sample was made of peripheral blood. These TCRs come from a woman between 45 and 60 years old with acute or convalescent COVID-19.

V usage is TRBV6-6 and J usage is TRBJ1-3, with D possibly being TRBD1 (5 bases). This CDR3 is built from 14 residues. With 5 bases removed from V and 2 bases from J, the gap between germline ends came to 10 bases. CDR1 and CDR2 (germline): MNHNY, SVGAGI (reference sequence). CDR3 region: CASSLGGTGNTIYF. The CDR3 DNA reads as TGTGCCAGCAGTCTCGGGGGGACTGGAAACACCATATATTTT.

The table lists this clone with many counts. This chain links TRBV6-1 with TRBJ1-3, with a tentative D call TRBD1 (6 bases). Germline values: CDR1 MNHNS, CDR2 SASEGT. This CDR3 spans 16 amino acids. Between the trimmed V and J ends, which lost 1 base and 3 bases, there was a span of 13 bases. The CDR3 loop is CASSEGQSGVGNTIYF. The CDR3, as DNA: TGTGCCAGCAGTGAAGGGCAGTCAGGGGTTGGAAACACCATATATTTT.